This is a list of T cell receptor beta chains from one sample in a study of T cell responses to AZD1222 COVID-19 vaccine. Produced via immunoSEQ multiplex PCR; TCRdb's table is partial and in-frame only. The sample has under 80,000 clones, around 84% seen once. The source material was peripheral blood, sampled on day 0 of AZD1222 vaccination. Receptors were obtained from an adult in good health. CDR3s include the opening cysteine and the closing phenylalanine or tryptophan. D genes are given only for firm matches. Only part of the rows carry a size: once, few, many, or a class if the clone is expanded.

j_call clone_size d_call v_call cdr3_aa cdr3_nt
TRBJ2-5 few NA TRBV29-1 CSAAVGETQYF TGCAGCGCCGCGGTTGGAGAGACCCAGTACTTC
TRBJ1-2 NA NA TRBV29-1 CSVETGRDGYTF TGCAGCGTTGAAACAGGGAGGGATGGCTACACCTTC
TRBJ1-3 few NA TRBV13 CASRNLFSGNTIYF TGTGCCAGCCGAAATCTTTTCTCTGGAAACACCATATATTTT
TRBJ2-5 NA NA TRBV5-1 CASSLGGTDILETQYF TGCGCCAGCAGCTTGGGGGGAACTGACATTTTAGAGACCCAGTACTTC
TRBJ1-2 NA NA TRBV28 CASSLSTGGYTF TGTGCCAGCAGTTTATCCACAGGGGGCTACACCTTC
TRBJ2-1 NA TRBD2 TRBV3-1/TRBV3-2 CASSQIRGAGRGEQFF TGTGCCAGCAGCCAAATTCGGGGAGCGGGAAGGGGTGAGCAGTTCTTC
TRBJ2-6 NA NA TRBV9 CASSSAEGAGANVLTF TGTGCCAGCAGCTCCGCGGAGGGGGCTGGGGCCAACGTCCTGACTTTC
TRBJ1-5 NA NA TRBV19 CASSIGGNGQPQHF TGTGCCAGTAGTATAGGGGGAAACGGACAGCCCCAGCATTTT
TRBJ1-3 NA NA TRBV2 CASSEVAISSSGNTIYF TGTGCCAGCAGTGAGGTCGCGATCTCCAGTTCTGGAAACACCATATATTTT
TRBJ1-2 NA NA TRBV10-1 CASSEEGVGYGYTF TGCGCCAGCAGTGAGGAGGGCGTCGGATATGGCTACACCTTC
TRBJ2-7 NA NA TRBV4-2 CASSLKYEQYF TGTGCCAGCAGCCTCAAATACGAGCAGTACTTC
TRBJ1-5 once NA TRBV5-6 CASSLWGISNQPQHF TGTGCCAGCAGCTTGTGGGGGATAAGCAATCAGCCCCAGCATTTT
TRBJ1-1 NA NA TRBV7-9 CASTRGKKNTEAFF TGTGCCAGCACCCGAGGCAAAAAGAACACTGAAGCTTTCTTT
TRBJ2-3 NA NA TRBV10-3 CAISDLSNTDTQYF TGTGCCATCAGTGACCTATCCAACACAGATACGCAGTATTTT
TRBJ1-5 NA NA TRBV3-1/TRBV3-2 CASSQGGGQPQHF TGTGCCAGCAGCCAAGGGGGGGGTCAGCCCCAGCATTTT
TRBJ2-7 once TRBD2 TRBV7-2 CASSLGIAGAYEQYF TGTGCCAGCAGCTTAGGGATTGCGGGAGCCTACGAGCAGTACTTC
TRBJ2-2 few NA TRBV12-3/TRBV12-4 CASSLGTGELFF TGTGCCAGCAGTTTAGGGACCGGGGAGCTGTTTTTT
TRBJ1-3 NA NA TRBV30 CAWSSGLSSGNTIYF TGTGCCTGGAGTTCTGGCCTCTCCTCTGGAAACACCATATATTTT
TRBJ2-5 NA NA TRBV7-9 CASSLGFSRETQYF TGTGCCAGCAGCTTAGGGTTTTCGAGAGAGACCCAGTACTTC
TRBJ2-3 NA NA TRBV27 CASSPSPRTDTQYF TGTGCCAGCAGTCCTTCGCCGAGGACAGATACGCAGTATTTT
TRBJ2-6 NA NA TRBV5-3 CARSLEGRASGANVLTF TGTGCCAGAAGCTTGGAGGGCAGGGCTTCTGGGGCCAACGTCCTGACTTTC
TRBJ2-1 NA TRBD1 TRBV7-2 CASSLNLKDRARNNEQFF TGTGCCAGCAGCTTAAATTTGAAGGACAGGGCCCGAAACAATGAGCAGTTCTTC
TRBJ2-6 NA NA TRBV7-3 CASSASGTPGANVLTF TGTGCCAGCAGCGCCTCCGGGACCCCCGGGGCCAACGTCCTGACTTTC
TRBJ1-1 NA NA TRBV3-1/TRBV3-2 CASSQDKRSGTLNTEAFF TGTGCCAGCAGCCAAGACAAGCGATCGGGGACCCTGAACACTGAAGCTTTCTTT
TRBJ2-7 NA NA TRBV28 CASSFEHLWEQYF TGTGCCAGCAGTTTCGAACACCTTTGGGAGCAGTACTTC
TRBJ1-2 NA NA TRBV5-1 CASSLDGLIYGYTF TGCGCCAGCAGCCTGGACGGGTTGATTTATGGCTACACCTTC
TRBJ1-2 NA TRBD1 TRBV7-8 CASSLATGGDGYTF TGTGCCAGCAGCTTAGCTACAGGGGGCGATGGCTACACCTTC
TRBJ1-2 NA NA TRBV24-1 CATSDHAGDGYTF TGTGCCACCAGTGACCACGCTGGGGACGGCTACACCTTC
TRBJ2-7 NA NA TRBV11-3 CASSLKAAPREQYF TGTGCCAGCAGCTTAAAAGCAGCGCCGAGGGAGCAGTACTTC
TRBJ1-4 NA TRBD1 TRBV27 CASSHWTGDEKLFF TGTGCCAGCAGTCATTGGACAGGGGACGAAAAACTGTTTTTT
TRBJ2-3 NA NA TRBV19 CASSLPGAGTQYF TGTGCCAGTAGTCTCCCGGGAGCGGGTACGCAGTATTTT
TRBJ2-7 NA NA TRBV28 CASSLNRYEQYF TGTGCCAGCAGTTTAAATCGTTACGAGCAGTACTTC
TRBJ2-5 NA NA TRBV5-1 CASSPAGRYQETQYF TGCGCCAGCAGCCCGGCCGGCCGGTACCAAGAGACCCAGTACTTC
TRBJ1-2 NA TRBD1 TRBV12-3/TRBV12-4 CASSFGTDGYTF TGTGCCAGCAGTTTCGGGACAGATGGCTACACCTTC
TRBJ2-2 NA NA TRBV11-2 CASSLSGTNTGELFF TGTGCCAGCAGCTTATCCGGAACTAACACCGGGGAGCTGTTTTTT
TRBJ1-5 NA NA TRBV6-2/TRBV6-3 CASSYRRGLDQPQHF TGTGCCAGCAGTTACCGACGGGGGCTAGATCAGCCCCAGCATTTT
TRBJ2-1 NA TRBD2 TRBV3-1/TRBV3-2 CASSLRTSGPYNEQFF TGTGCCAGCAGCCTCAGGACTAGCGGGCCCTACAATGAGCAGTTCTTC
TRBJ1-2 few TRBD1 TRBV6-6 CASRYGTGDGYTF TGTGCCAGCAGATACGGGACAGGGGATGGCTACACCTTC
TRBJ2-2 NA NA TRBV5-1 CASSLFPDRNTGELFF TGCGCCAGCAGCTTGTTCCCCGACAGGAACACCGGGGAGCTGTTTTTT
TRBJ2-3 NA TRBD2 TRBV5-4 CASSLAGRGGTDTQYF TGTGCCAGCAGCTTGGCGGGTCGGGGGGGCACAGATACGCAGTATTTT
TRBJ1-2 NA NA TRBV5-4 CASSPGSHYGYTF TGTGCCAGCAGCCCAGGGTCCCACTATGGCTACACCTTC
TRBJ2-2 NA NA TRBV3-1/TRBV3-2 CASSPSEHRGAVF TGTGCCAGCAGCCCAAGCGAACACCGGGGAGCTGTTTTT
TRBJ1-3 NA NA TRBV5-4 CASSREGQHSGNTIYF TGTGCCAGCAGCCGCGAGGGGCAGCACTCTGGAAACACCATATATTTT
TRBJ1-5 NA NA TRBV24-1 CATSDGHPSNQPQHF TGTGCCACCAGTGATGGACACCCTAGCAATCAGCCCCAGCATTTT
TRBJ2-5 NA NA TRBV5-8 CATSWSGETQYF TGTGCCACCTCTTGGTCGGGAGAGACCCAGTACTTC